Listed here are 15 T cell receptor beta chains from one sample, sequenced in a study of T cell responses to AZD1222 COVID-19 vaccine. Clones were read by immunoSEQ multiplex PCR, and TCRdb kept only the in-frame ones, dropping some. The table shows roughly 120,000 clones, with roughly 88% occurring only once. The sequenced sample was peripheral blood, obtained on day 0 of AZD1222 vaccination. The receptors stem from an adult in good health.

The rearrangement uses TRBV19 and TRBJ2-7, with D possibly being TRBD1 (5 bases). V was pared by 5 bases and J by 6 bases, with 8 bases between. In germline, CDR1 is LNHDA, CDR2 SQIVND (reference sequence). This CDR3 has 11 residues. The CDR3 region has the DNA TGTGCCAGTAGTGGGGCGCTCGAGCAGTACTTC. Protein product: CASSGALEQYF.

The CDR3 DNA reads as TGTGCCAGCAGCTTAGCGGGGGGCAACACTGAAGCTTTCTTT. As protein: CASSLAGGNTEAFF. The chain uses TRBV7-2 and TRBJ1-1; weak D call: TRBD1 (6 bases). V was shortened by 0 bases and J by 2 bases, with 7 bases between the two germline ends. Germline CDR1 reads SGHTA; CDR2 reads FQGNSA. The CDR3 totals 14 residues.

The rearrangement joins TRBV10-3 to TRBJ2-3, with D unclear. Trimming shortened V by 0 bases and J by 3 bases, and 7 bases separated the two germline ends. The V gene's germline CDR1 is ENHRY and CDR2 SYGVKD. CDR3 size: 14 residues. CDR3 sequence: CAISESWGTDTQYF. CDR3 DNA sequence: TGTGCCATCAGTGAGTCATGGGGTACAGATACGCAGTATTTT.

The chain recombines TRBV11-2 with TRBJ2-5; 7 bases are shared with TRBD2. Germline trimming cut 1 base from V and 7 bases from J; bases unmatched to any gene: 6. CDR1 and CDR2 (germline): SGHAT, FQNNGV. The CDR3 is 14 residues long. Written as DNA, the CDR3 is TGTGCCAGCAGCTTAGCCCTAGCGGTAGGGACCCAGTACTTC. Amino acid sequence: CASSLALAVGTQYF. Supplemented by reference TRBV11-2 and TRBJ2-5, the full variable domain reads EAGVAQSPRYKIIEKRQSVAFWCNPISGHATLYWYQQILGQGPKLLIQFQNNGVVDDSQLPKDRFSAERLKGVDSTLKIQPAKLEDSAVYLCASSLALAVGTQYFGPGTRLLVL.

The CDR3 sequence: CAISPGGTEAFF. The CDR3 nucleotides are TGTGCCATCAGCCCAGGGGGCACTGAAGCTTTCTTT. The rearrangement joins TRBV10-3 to TRBJ1-1; 7 bases are a match to TRBD1. Germline lookup yields CDR1 ENHRY and CDR2 SYGVKD. With V trimmed by 6 bases and J by 4 bases, 2 bases remained unmatched. The CDR3 sequence is 12 residues long.

The V gene is TRBV30, the J gene TRBJ1-2; D unclear. V was trimmed by 0 bases and J by 0 bases, leaving 14 bases between them. The CDR3 loop spans 16 amino acids. Looked up from germline, CDR1 is GTSNPN and CDR2 is SVGIG (reference sequence). DNA for the CDR3: TGTGCCTGGAGTGTAAATCGGGCAAAAGCTAACTATGGCTACACCTTC. Translated: CAWSVNRAKANYGYTF.

The chain combines TRBV19 with TRBJ1-1, with unresolved D. From germline, CDR1 is LNHDA and CDR2 SQIVND (reference sequence). The CDR3 consists of 14 residues. V lost 2 bases to trimming and J lost 0 bases, with 7 bases between them. The CDR3 is CASSIMGVNTEAFF. The CDR3 DNA reads TGTGCCAGTAGTATAATGGGTGTGAACACTGAAGCTTTCTTT.

This rearrangement joins TRBV3-1 (or the pseudogene TRBV3-2) to TRBJ2-5, with D perhaps TRBD2 (6 bases). Germline CDR1 is LGHDT and CDR2 is YNNKEL (reference sequence). This CDR3 has 15 residues. Trimming took 0 bases from V and 5 from J, leaving 13 bases between them. Here the CDR3 DNA reads TGTGCCAGCAGCCAAGATACGGGGGTTCGTGAGACCCAGTACTTC. Translating it yields CASSQDTGVRETQYF.

V and J are TRBV11-2 and TRBJ1-1, with 8 bases aligning to TRBD1. CDR3 size: 15 residues. The J segment lost 6 bases and the V segment lost 5 bases, leaving 11 bases of the junction unmatched. The V gene's germline CDR1 is SGHAT and CDR2 FQNNGV. The CDR3 reads CASSQREGQVSEAFF. The CDR3 bases are TGTGCCAGCAGCCAAAGGGAGGGACAGGTTTCTGAAGCTTTCTTT.

CDR3 protein: CASSRGQAGETTQYF. The CDR3 DNA sequence: TGTGCCAGCAGCCGGGGACAGGCCGGGGAGACTACGCAGTATTTT. The gene calls are TRBV2 and TRBJ2-3, with TRBD1 matching over 8 bases. V lost 6 bases, J lost 8 bases, and 13 bases stayed unmatched. Germline V lookup: CDR1 SNHLY, CDR2 FYNNEI. The CDR3 totals 15 residues.

This chain connects TRBV23-1 to TRBJ1-6; 10 nucleotides agree with TRBD1. TRBV23-1 is assigned to the ORF class and has an uncertain function. The V segment lost 3 bases and the J segment 5 bases; nucleotides outside the gene matches: 16. The CDR3 is 20 amino acids. The CDR3 DNA reads as TGCGCCAGCAGTCAGCTCGACGAAGCAAGGGACAGGGGTCATAATTCACCCCTCCACTTT. Encoded protein: CASSQLDEARDRGHNSPLHF.

The rearrangement joins TRBV7-9 to TRBJ2-7; D is ambiguous. Germline V gene data show CDR1 as SEHNR and CDR2 as FQNEAQ (reference sequence). The CDR3 length is 14 residues. The V end lost 3 bases, the J end lost 3 bases, and 12 bases lay between the germline ends. The CDR3 spells CASSFGAGDYEQYF. The DNA of the CDR3 is TGTGCCAGCAGCTTTGGAGCAGGTGACTACGAGCAGTACTTC.

The chain links TRBV7-2 to TRBJ2-7, with D tentatively TRBD1 or TRBD2 (5 bases each). The CDR3 has 16 residues. CDR1 SGHTA and CDR2 FQGNSA come from the germline V gene. V was trimmed by 5 bases and J by 0 bases, leaving 17 bases between them. The CDR3 is CASSRGSLSTSYEQYF. CDR3 DNA sequence: TGTGCCAGCAGCCGGGGCTCGTTAAGCACCTCCTACGAGCAGTACTTC. Full variable domain (missing parts from reference TRBV7-2 and TRBJ2-7): GAGVSQSPSNKVTEKGKDVELRCDPISGHTALYWYRQSLGQGLEFLIYFQGNSAPDKSGLPSDRFSAERTGGSVSTLTIQRTQQEDSAVYLCASSRGSLSTSYEQYFGPGTRLTVT.

The gene calls are TRBV2 and TRBJ2-1, with 7 bases identical to TRBD2. Germline V gene sequence: CDR1 SNHLY, CDR2 FYNNEI. V lost 2 bases to trimming and J lost 5 bases; unmatched junction nucleotides: 3. The CDR3 covers 14 residues. CDR3 bases: TGTGCCAGCAGTGAATGGACTAGAAACAATGAGCAGTTCTTC. Residues: CASSEWTRNNEQFF. Full variable domain (remainder filled in from reference TRBV2 and TRBJ2-1): EPEVTQTPSHQVTQMGQEVILRCVPISNHLYFYWYRQILGQKVEFLVSFYNNEISEKSEIFDDQFSVERPDGSNFTLKIRSTKLEDSAMYFCASSEWTRNNEQFFGPGTRLTVL.

The chain combines TRBV5-6 with TRBJ2-3; 11 bases fit TRBD2. J was trimmed by 5 bases and V by 3 bases; bases with no gene match: 5. The CDR3 extends over 15 amino acids. Looked up from germline, CDR1 is SGHDT and CDR2 is YYEEEE. The CDR3 is CASSSRLAGGDTQYF. CDR3 DNA: TGTGCCAGCAGCTCCAGGCTAGCGGGGGGAGATACGCAGTATTTT.